This TCR beta chain was found in a study of glioma-infiltrating T cells. V lost 6 bases, J lost 6 bases, and 15 bases lay in between. Germline V CDR1 and CDR2: DFQATT, SNEGSKA (reference sequence). The length of the CDR3 is 12 residues. TCR alpha and beta CDR3 regions were amplified from RNA using iRepertoire nested multiplex PCR. For one-step reverse transcription and amplification, about 90-400 ng of tissue mRNA or PBMC total RNA was used. TCRdb fed the multiplex PCR reads into MiXCR, producing one record per CDR3 protein. This table holds 95,000 to 110,000 distinct CDR3 sequences, around 30% found once. This clonotype was counted ten times or more. No antigen is known for it. Findings and caveats of the study: Non-neoplastic patients had below-expected tissue-blood divergence, while all gliomas exceeded expectation. Very few CDR3 sequences were shared between tissue and blood.

The sample taken for sequencing was glioma tissue, nonneoplastic brain tissue, or PBMCs (not recorded which). The chain employs TRBV20-1 and TRBJ2-7; tentatively, D is TRBD2 (7 bases). The origin of this receptor is a human donor with low-grade glioma or glioblastoma, undergoing nonglioma brain surgery, or in good health (not recorded which). The CDR3 DNA reads TGCAGTGCCCGAGGGGGGGGGATCGAGCAGTACTTC. It specifies CSARGGGIEQYF.